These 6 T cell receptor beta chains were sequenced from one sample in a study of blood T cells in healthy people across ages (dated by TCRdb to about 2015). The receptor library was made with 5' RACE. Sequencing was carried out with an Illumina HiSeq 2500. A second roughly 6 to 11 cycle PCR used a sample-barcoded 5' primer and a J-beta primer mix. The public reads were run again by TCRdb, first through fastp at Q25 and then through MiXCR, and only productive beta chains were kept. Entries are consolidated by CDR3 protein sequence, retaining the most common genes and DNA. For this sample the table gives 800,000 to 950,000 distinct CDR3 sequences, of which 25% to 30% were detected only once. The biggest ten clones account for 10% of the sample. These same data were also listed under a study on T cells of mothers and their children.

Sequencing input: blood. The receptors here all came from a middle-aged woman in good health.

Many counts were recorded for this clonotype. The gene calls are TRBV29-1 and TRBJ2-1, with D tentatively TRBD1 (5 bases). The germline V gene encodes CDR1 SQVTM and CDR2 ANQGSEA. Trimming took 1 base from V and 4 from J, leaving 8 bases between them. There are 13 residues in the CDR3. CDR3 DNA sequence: TGCAGCGTTGAAGTAGACAGATACAATGAGCAGTTCTTC. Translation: CSVEVDRYNEQFF.

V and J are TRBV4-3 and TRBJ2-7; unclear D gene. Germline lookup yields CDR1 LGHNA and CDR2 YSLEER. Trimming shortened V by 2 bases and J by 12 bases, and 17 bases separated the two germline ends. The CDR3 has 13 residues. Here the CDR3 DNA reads TGCGCCAGCAGCCAAACTTCGCCGGGCACACCGTACTTC. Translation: CASSQTSPGTPYF.

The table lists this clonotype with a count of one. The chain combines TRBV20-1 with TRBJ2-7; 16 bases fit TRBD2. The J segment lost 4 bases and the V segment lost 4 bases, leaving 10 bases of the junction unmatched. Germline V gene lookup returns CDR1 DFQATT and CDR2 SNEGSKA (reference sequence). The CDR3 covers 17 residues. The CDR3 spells CSATGLAGGPDTYEQYF. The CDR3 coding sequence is TGCAGTGCTACGGGACTAGCGGGAGGGCCGGATACTTACGAGCAGTACTTC.

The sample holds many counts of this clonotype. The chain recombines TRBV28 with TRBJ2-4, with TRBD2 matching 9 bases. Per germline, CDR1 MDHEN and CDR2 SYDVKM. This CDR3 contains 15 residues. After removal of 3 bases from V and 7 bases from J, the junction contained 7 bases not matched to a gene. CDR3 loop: CASSLGSGGGNIQYF. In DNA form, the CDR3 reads TGTGCCAGCAGTTTGGGTAGCGGGGGAGGGAACATTCAGTACTTC.

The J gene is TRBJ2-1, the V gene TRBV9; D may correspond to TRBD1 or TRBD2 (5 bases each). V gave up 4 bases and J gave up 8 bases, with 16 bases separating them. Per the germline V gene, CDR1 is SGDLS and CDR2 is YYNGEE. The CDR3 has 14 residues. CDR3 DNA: TGTGCCAGCAGCTTAAATTGGGGGTGTGATGAGCAGTTCTTC. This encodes CASSLNWGCDEQFF.

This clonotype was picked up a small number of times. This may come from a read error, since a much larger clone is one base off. DNA of the CDR3: TGCGCCAGCAGCGCCGACCAAGAGACCCAGTACTTC. This codes for CASSADQETQYF. The rearrangement uses TRBV5-1 and TRBJ2-5; D is undetermined. The CDR3 is 12 residues long. The germline V gene has CDR1 SGHRS and CDR2 YFSETQ. V was shortened by 4 bases and J by 0 bases, with 4 bases between the two germline ends.